This T cell receptor (beta chain) was retrieved from a study of blood T cell repertoires in COVID-19. In the study overall: The United States, Italy and Spain provided the acute and convalescent COVID-19 samples.

The method was immunoSEQ multiplex PCR; TCRdb's version includes in-frame clones alone and lacks a portion of them. Of 69,000 or so clones listed, roughly 80% are singletons. This receptor was taken from a woman older than 75 with acute or convalescent COVID-19. The sequenced material came from peripheral blood.

Written as DNA, the CDR3 is TGTGCCAGCAGCTTGGGACAGGGGACTAATGAAAAACTGTTTTTT. Its protein product is CASSLGQGTNEKLFF. The chain recombines TRBV5-4 with TRBJ1-4, with 8 bases lining up with TRBD1. This CDR3 has 15 residues. From germline, CDR1 is SGHNT and CDR2 YYREEE (reference sequence). Germline trimming cut 0 bases from V and 2 bases from J; bases unmatched to any gene: 0.